A single sample is the source of the 7 T cell receptor beta chains below, sequenced in a study of shared clonotypes between healthy human individuals. Generated by immunoSEQ multiplex PCR, the TCRdb table keeps only in-frame clones and is missing some. The table lists about 980,000 clones, over 60% of them singletons. Specimen: memory CD4+ T cells sorted from blood. Subset noted: CD45RA-negative fraction. These receptor sequences come from a man between 18 and 29 years old in good health.

V is TRBV29-1 and J is TRBJ2-2; the D gene is possibly TRBD2 (5 bases). CDR1 and CDR2 (germline): SQVTM, ANQGSEA. V lost 6 bases, J lost 0 bases, and 14 bases lay in between. CDR3 length: 15 amino acids. CDR3 sequence reads: CSVSTGVTNTGELFF. The CDR3 DNA follows: TGCAGCGTATCCACCGGGGTCACGAACACCGGGGAGCTGTTTTTT.

With regard to this clone: The sample carries other DNA sequences with the same CDR3. The V and J genes are TRBV4-1 and TRBJ1-2, with D perhaps matching TRBD1 (6 bases). V lost 1 base, J lost 0 bases, and 9 bases lay in between. This CDR3 is built from 15 residues. Germline V gene lookup returns CDR1 MGHRA and CDR2 YSYEKL. The CDR3 spells CASSQVPGANYGYTF. Written as DNA, the CDR3 is TGCGCCAGCAGCCAAGTCCCAGGGGCTAACTATGGCTACACCTTC.

The chain uses TRBV10-3 and TRBJ1-1, with TRBD1 as a possible D gene (6 bases). V lost 9 bases and J 1 base, leaving 12 bases between the germline ends. Per germline, CDR1 ENHRY and CDR2 SYGVKD. CDR3 size: 13 residues. The CDR3 region is CAINTGTNTEAFF. CDR3 in DNA: TGTGCCATTAATACAGGGACGAACACTGAAGCTTTCTTT.

The chain has TRBV19 and TRBJ2-2, with TRBD2 as a possible D gene (5 bases). V lost 7 bases and J 1 base, leaving 10 bases between the germline ends. The CDR3 runs 14 residues. Germline assignment: CDR1 LNHDA and CDR2 SQIVND (reference sequence). DNA of the CDR3: TGTGCCAGTACTTCCGGGGTGAACACCGGGGAGCTGTTTTTT. It specifies CASTSGVNTGELFF.

As for this clone: Other DNA sequences in the same sample also yield this CDR3. The chain is built from TRBV28 and TRBJ1-2; D is perhaps TRBD1 (6 bases). Trimming pared 5 bases from V and 2 bases from J, leaving 9 bases between. This CDR3 spans 13 amino acids. Per the germline V gene, CDR1 is MDHEN and CDR2 is SYDVKM. Here the CDR3 reads CASSLGQNYGYTF. CDR3 bases: TGTGCCAGCAGTCTGGGACAAAACTATGGCTACACCTTC.

This clone was detected only a few times. This rearrangement joins TRBV10-2 to TRBJ2-1; 10 bases are shared with TRBD2. The germline V gene has CDR1 WSHSY and CDR2 SAAADI. The CDR3 totals 14 residues. Trimming took 5 bases from V and 4 from J; bases not matched to a gene: 2. The CDR3, as DNA: TGCGCCAGCAGTTTAGCGGGGGGATACAATGAGCAGTTCTTC. Protein: CASSLAGGYNEQFF.

This clone was seen ten or more times. The J gene is TRBJ1-1, the V gene TRBV6-1, with D uncertain. CDR3 length: 8 amino acids. V lost 7 bases to trimming and J lost 11 bases, with 5 bases between them. The germline gives CDR1 MNHNS, CDR2 SASEGT. The CDR3 region is CASMRAFF. DNA of the CDR3: TGTGCCAGCATGCGTGCTTTCTTT.